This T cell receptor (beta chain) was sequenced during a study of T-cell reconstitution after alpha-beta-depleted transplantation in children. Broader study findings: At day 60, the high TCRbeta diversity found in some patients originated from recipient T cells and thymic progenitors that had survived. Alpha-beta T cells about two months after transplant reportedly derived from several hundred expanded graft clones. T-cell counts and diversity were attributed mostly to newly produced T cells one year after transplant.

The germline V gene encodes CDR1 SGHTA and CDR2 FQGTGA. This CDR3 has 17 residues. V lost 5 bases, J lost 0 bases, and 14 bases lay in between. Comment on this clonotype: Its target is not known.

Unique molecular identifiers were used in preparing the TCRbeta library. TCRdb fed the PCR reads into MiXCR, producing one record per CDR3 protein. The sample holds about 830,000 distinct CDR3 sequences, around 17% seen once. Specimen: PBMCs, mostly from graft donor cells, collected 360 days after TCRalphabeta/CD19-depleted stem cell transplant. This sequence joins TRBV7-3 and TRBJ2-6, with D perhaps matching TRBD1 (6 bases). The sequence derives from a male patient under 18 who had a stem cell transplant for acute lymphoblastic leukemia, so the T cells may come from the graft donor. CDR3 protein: CASSPWTEASGANVLTF. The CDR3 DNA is TGTGCCAGCAGCCCCTGGACAGAAGCCTCTGGGGCCAACGTCCTGACTTTC.